Listed below are T cell receptor beta chains from one sample, sequenced in a study of response to subunit inactivated influenza vaccine. MiXCR was run by TCRdb on the RT-PCR reads, yielding one entry per CDR3 protein. This table has about 500,000 distinct CDR3 sequences, approximately 15% appearing once. Sequences were derived from CD4+ T cells sorted from PBMCs, sampled around 25 months after vaccination. These receptors originate from a man aged 50-75 years who received an inactivated influenza vaccine. CDR3s leave out the opening cysteine and the closing phenylalanine or tryptophan. D genes are given only for firm matches. Not every row has a clone size; where given, it reads once, few, many or a size class.

v_gene	d_gene	j_gene	abundance	CDR3aa
TRBV24-1	.	TRBJ1-1	.	ATSSWGYTEAF
TRBV5-6	.	TRBJ2-1	few	ASSLGYVLGREQF
TRBV7-8	.	TRBJ2-7	few	ASSLSLWRGDSYEQY
TRBV27	.	TRBJ1-4	few	ASSLWGLSNEKLF
TRBV20-1	.	TRBJ2-7	few	SAREPPYEQY
TRBV4-2	.	TRBJ1-5	once	ASSQVVSSNQPQH
TRBV15	TRBD2	TRBJ2-1	.	ATSRDRAGGPLDEQF
TRBV12-3/TRBV12-4	TRBD2	TRBJ2-1	.	ASGGGHREQF
TRBV4-2	.	TRBJ2-3	many	ASSQGTRTDTQY
TRBV4-2	.	TRBJ1-1	few	ASSQDMVAF
TRBV12-3/TRBV12-4	.	TRBJ2-2	few	ASSLPPGAQINTGELF
TRBV6-1	TRBD1	TRBJ1-4	.	ASSPNTGTGIWKLF
TRBV28	.	TRBJ2-7	few	ASNSPGHGVTKR
TRBV6-1	.	TRBJ1-2	few	ATRTDGYGYT
TRBV12-3/TRBV12-4	.	TRBJ2-6	few	ASSLHDSGANVLT
TRBV6-1	TRBD1	TRBJ1-3	.	ASIPGTGPNTIY
TRBV2	.	TRBJ1-5	few	ASSPDRFSNQPQH
TRBV20-1	.	TRBJ1-4	few	SALGMPTNEKLF
TRBV20-1	.	TRBJ2-1	medium-sized	SVEIGHANEQF
TRBV7-8	TRBD2	TRBJ2-7	.	ASSLPGGLSYEQY
TRBV10-3	TRBD1	TRBJ1-5	few	ATRDRGSGPQH
TRBV10-3	.	TRBJ2-7	few	AISPDREGEQY
TRBV7-2	.	TRBJ2-1	.	ASSYRGGDEQF
TRBV10-3	.	TRBJ1-1	few	AISDGYTEAF
TRBV24-1	.	TRBJ2-1	.	ATSDLRPDRNEQF
TRBV24-1	.	TRBJ2-1	few	ATSDEGDLGEQF
TRBV5-1	TRBD2	TRBJ2-3	few	ASSWGTSGSGVDTQY
TRBV29-1	TRBD1	TRBJ2-3	.	STSPGTVRTDTQY
TRBV7-9	.	TRBJ2-2	.	ATPLATGELF
TRBV4-3	.	TRBJ1-2	.	ASSTGTNYGYT
TRBV6-2/TRBV6-3	.	TRBJ1-4	.	ASRWGTNEKLF
TRBV12-3/TRBV12-4	TRBD1	TRBJ1-5	many	ASSFGQGAFQPQH
TRBV6-2/TRBV6-3	.	TRBJ2-1	.	ATQEYNEQF
TRBV5-1	TRBD1	TRBJ2-3	few	ASSSSGQGSDTQY
TRBV20-1	TRBD2	TRBJ2-1	.	SARPDLRGAYNEQF
TRBV5-1	.	TRBJ1-6	.	ASSLAGAPYGSPLH
TRBV12-3/TRBV12-4	TRBD1	TRBJ1-1	few	ASRSTGINTEAF
TRBV4-1	TRBD1	TRBJ2-7	.	ASSQIRWDSLPYEQY
TRBV6-5	TRBD1	TRBJ2-5	few	ASSYTRTGWETQY
TRBV20-1	.	TRBJ2-1	.	SARAPGRSYNEQF
TRBV27	TRBD2	TRBJ2-7	.	ASSPRYSGIRYEQY
TRBV5-6	.	TRBJ2-1	many	ASSLLGVSVDNEQF
TRBV2	TRBD2	TRBJ2-3	many	ASSLTRGGTDTQY
TRBV11-2	.	TRBJ2-1	few	ASSSPGDNPSYNEQF
TRBV20-1	.	TRBJ1-1	.	SASQQGGTEAF
TRBV25-1	.	TRBJ2-5	few	ASSQGAFGAQY
TRBV20-1	.	TRBJ2-2	few	SARPLGTSNTGELF
TRBV7-3	TRBD2	TRBJ2-6	.	ASSLMGGNGANVLT
TRBV4-3	.	TRBJ2-2	few	ASSQEGPPGTGELF
TRBV7-2	.	TRBJ1-2	few	ASSRAGDGNYGYT